This is a list of T cell receptor beta chains from one sample in a study of blood T cell repertoires in COVID-19. Assay used: immunoSEQ multiplex PCR; TCRdb lists only in-frame clones, some missing. The table lists approximately 300,000 clones, around 87% of them singletons. The sample was PBMCs or T cells enriched from blood (not recorded which). These receptors were collected from a woman under 40 who had recovered from COVID-19. Each CDR3 is given with its conserved first and last residue. Fields, in order: J gene, clone size, D gene, V gene, CDR3 protein, CDR3 DNA. A D gene is named only where the DNA matches it firmly. Rows give clone size only sometimes, using once, few, many, or a class for an expanded clone.

TRBJ2-2 - - TRBV7-9 CASSLGAPRTGELFF TGTGCCAGCAGCTTAGGGGCACCAAGGACCGGGGAGCTGTTTTTT
TRBJ2-7 once - TRBV5-1 CASSARQASYEQYF TGCGCCAGCAGCGCGAGACAGGCCTCCTACGAGCAGTACTTC
TRBJ1-5 - - TRBV28 CASSPGVRQPQHF TGTGCCAGCAGTCCAGGGGTAAGGCAGCCCCAGCATTTT
TRBJ1-2 - - TRBV10-1 CASSAGWQANGYTF TGCGCCAGCAGTGCAGGGTGGCAGGCAAACGGCTACACCTTC
TRBJ1-2 - TRBD1 TRBV5-6 CASSYRGLVYGYTF TGTGCCAGCAGTTACAGGGGGCTGGTCTATGGCTACACCTTC
TRBJ2-2 - - TRBV4-3 CASSQLGAGQLNTGELFF TGCGCCAGCAGCCAGCTGGGCGCGGGACAGTTGAACACCGGGGAGCTGTTTTTT
TRBJ2-5 once - TRBV5-1 CASSLRTEETQYF TGCGCCAGCAGCTTAAGGACAGAAGAGACCCAGTACTTC
TRBJ1-6 few TRBD1 TRBV2 CASRPGQANSPLHF TGTGCCAGCAGACCTGGACAGGCAAATTCACCCCTCCACTTT
TRBJ2-2 - TRBD1 TRBV2 CASTQGHTGELFF TGTGCCAGCACACAGGGGCACACCGGGGAGCTGTTTTTT
TRBJ2-5 - TRBD1 TRBV7-8 CASSNDRVETQYF TGTGCCAGCAGCAATGACAGGGTCGAGACCCAGTACTTC
TRBJ2-5 - - TRBV15 CATSPNPGEEGQETQYF TGTGCCACCAGCCCCAACCCGGGGGAGGAGGGTCAGGAGACCCAGTACTTC
TRBJ1-4 - - TRBV2 CASSEAAGSTNEKLFF TGTGCCAGCAGTGAAGCGGCGGGATCGACTAATGAAAAACTGTTTTTT